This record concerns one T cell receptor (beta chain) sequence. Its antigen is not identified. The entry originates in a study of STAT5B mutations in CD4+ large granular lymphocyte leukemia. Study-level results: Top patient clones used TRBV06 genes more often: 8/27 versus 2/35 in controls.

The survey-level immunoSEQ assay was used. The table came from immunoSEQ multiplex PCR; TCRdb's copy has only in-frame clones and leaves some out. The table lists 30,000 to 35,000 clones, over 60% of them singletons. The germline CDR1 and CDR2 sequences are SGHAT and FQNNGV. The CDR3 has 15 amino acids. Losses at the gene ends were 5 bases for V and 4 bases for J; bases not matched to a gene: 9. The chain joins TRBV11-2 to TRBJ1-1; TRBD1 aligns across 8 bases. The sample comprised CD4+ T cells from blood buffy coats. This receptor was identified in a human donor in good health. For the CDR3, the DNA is TGTGCCAGCAGCGTATCAGGGGGCGGGGGCACTGAAGCTTTCTTT. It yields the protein CASSVSGGGGTEAFF.